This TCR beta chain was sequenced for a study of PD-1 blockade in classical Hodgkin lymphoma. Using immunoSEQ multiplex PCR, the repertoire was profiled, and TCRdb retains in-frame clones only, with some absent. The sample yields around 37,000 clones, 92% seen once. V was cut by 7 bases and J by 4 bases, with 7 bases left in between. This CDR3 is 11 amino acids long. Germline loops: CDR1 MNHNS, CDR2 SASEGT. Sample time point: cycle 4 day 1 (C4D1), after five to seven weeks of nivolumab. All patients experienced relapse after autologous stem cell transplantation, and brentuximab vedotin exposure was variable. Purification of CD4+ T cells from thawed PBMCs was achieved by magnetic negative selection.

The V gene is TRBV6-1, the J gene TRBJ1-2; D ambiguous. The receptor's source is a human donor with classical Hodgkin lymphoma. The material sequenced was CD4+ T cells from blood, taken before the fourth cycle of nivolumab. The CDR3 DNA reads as TGTGCCAGCATTGAGCTCTATGGCTACACCTTC. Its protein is CASIELYGYTF.